This T cell receptor (beta chain) was recorded in a study of shared clonotypes between healthy human individuals. Germline V gene lookup returns CDR1 SNHLY and CDR2 FYNNEI. The CDR3 sequence is 14 residues long. Between the trimmed V and J ends, which lost 1 base and 5 bases, there was a span of 11 bases. TCRdb's copy holds only in-frame clones and misses some; the assay was immunoSEQ multiplex PCR. This sample has more than 2 million clones; 95% occur once, and the top ten carry approximately 0.13%. This TCR came from a man between 18 and 35 years old in good health. The gene calls are TRBV2 and TRBJ2-5, with a tentative D call TRBD1 (5 bases). The sequencing input was naive CD4+ T cells sorted from blood. Sample subset: CD45RA+ positively selected. The CDR3 nucleotides are TGTGCCAGCAGTGAAGACAGGACAAGCGAGACCCAGTACTTC. It yields the protein CASSEDRTSETQYF.